This TCR beta chain was captured in a study of blood T cells in healthy people across ages. Findings and limits, study-wide: Diversity figures based on one million T cells were deemed too low. Across samples, TCR beta diversity tracked strongly with naive T cell percentage.

A second PCR of about 7 to 12 cycles used a sample-barcoded 5' primer and a J-beta primer mix. A template-switch adaptor containing 12 random nucleotides labeled each cDNA molecule. TCRdb independently ran MiXCR on the 5' RACE reads; one entry per CDR3 protein. In the table there are 650,000 to 1,000,000 distinct CDR3 sequences, 35% to 40% of which are singletons. At least 5.5 micrograms of total RNA were extracted per sample. The sample holds a few counts of this clonotype. As yet, its antigen is unknown. CDR3 length equals 18 residues. V was pared by 4 bases and J by 0 bases, with 9 bases of the junction left unmatched. CDR1 SEHNR and CDR2 FQNEAQ come from the germline V gene (reference sequence).

The clonotype comes from a man younger than 30 in good health. The chain is built from TRBV7-9 and TRBJ2-6, with 7 positions matching TRBD1. Source material: blood. DNA for the CDR3: TGTGCCAGCAGCTCAACCCATACAGGGGACTCTGGGGCCAACGTCCTGACTTTC. Its translation: CASSSTHTGDSGANVLTF.